These T cell receptor beta chains were read from a single sample in a study of T cells in Graves' hyperthyroidism and ophthalmopathy. TCRdb analysed the multiplex PCR reads with MiXCR anew, one entry per CDR3 protein. This table has 330,000 or so distinct CDR3 sequences, roughly 19% appearing once. Sequencing was done on a sample of blood. These receptors were taken from a man aged 45-60 years with Graves' ophthalmopathy. Each CDR3 is given with its conserved first and last residue. A D gene is named only where the DNA matches it firmly. Size values are once, few and many counts, or a class for expanded clones, and some rows have none.

CDR3: CASTWQPYQPQHF
DNA: TGTGCCAGCACGTGGCAGCCGTATCAGCCCCAGCATTTT
length: 13
J: TRBJ1-5
size: NA
V: TRBV28
D: NA

CDR3: CSARGAGLYNEQFF
DNA: TGCAGTGCCCGAGGGGCGGGACTCTACAATGAGCAGTTCTTC
length: 14
J: TRBJ2-1
size: few
V: TRBV20-1
D: NA

CDR3: CASSFFLGPTNEKLFF
DNA: TGTGCCAGCAGTTTCTTTCTCGGGCCGACTAATGAAAAACTGTTTTTT
length: 16
J: TRBJ1-4
size: few
V: TRBV28
D: NA

CDR3: CASSARWGGDNSPLHF
DNA: TGTGCCAGCAGCGCCAGGTGGGGGGGTGATAATTCACCCCTCCACTTT
length: 16
J: TRBJ1-6
size: NA
V: TRBV9
D: NA

CDR3: CASSIHQGEVSNQPQHF
DNA: TGTGCCAGTAGTATCCATCAGGGGGAAGTGAGCAATCAGCCCCAGCATTTT
length: 17
J: TRBJ1-5
size: few
V: TRBV19
D: TRBD1

CDR3: CATRLTKNTGELFF
DNA: TGTGCCACCAGGCTCACTAAGAACACCGGGGAGCTGTTTTTT
length: 14
J: TRBJ2-2
size: NA
V: TRBV15
D: NA

CDR3: CASSLDRGDTGELFF
DNA: TGCGCCAGCAGCTTGGACAGGGGCGACACCGGGGAGCTGTTTTTT
length: 15
J: TRBJ2-2
size: few
V: TRBV5-1
D: TRBD1

CDR3: CAGIQQGVGQYF
DNA: TGTGCCGGAATACAACAGGGAGTCGGGCAGTACTTC
length: 12
J: TRBJ2-7
size: NA
V: TRBV9
D: NA

CDR3: CASSSQRSGSSTDTQYF
DNA: TGCGCCAGCAGCTCTCAAAGAAGCGGATCTAGCACAGATACGCAGTATTTT
length: 17
J: TRBJ2-3
size: many
V: TRBV5-1
D: NA

CDR3: CASSNGLPNQPQHF
DNA: TGTGCCAGCAGTAACGGCCTCCCCAATCAGCCCCAGCATTTT
length: 14
J: TRBJ1-5
size: NA
V: TRBV12-3/TRBV12-4
D: NA

CDR3: CASSRTGAVTDTQYF
DNA: TGTGCCAGCTCACGGACGGGAGCCGTTACAGATACGCAGTATTTT
length: 15
J: TRBJ2-3
size: many
V: TRBV18
D: NA